The clone carrying this T cell receptor (beta chain) was seen at least ten times. Its antigen is still unknown. The entry originates in a study of spatial heterogeneity in lung cancer. Findings and caveats of the study: Regional and ubiquitous nonsynonymous mutations were tracked by counts of regional and ubiquitous expanded TCRs, respectively. Tumors with more nonsynonymous mutations had more expanded intratumoral alpha and beta TCRs.

Germline loops: CDR1 MNHEY, CDR2 SVGEGT. This CDR3 is 19 amino acids long. V was trimmed by 2 bases and J by 1 base, leaving 22 bases between them. Specified time point: sample taken at primary tumor resection. All TCR cDNA molecules were individually tagged with a unique molecular identifier. TCRdb reanalysed the 5' RACE reads using MiXCR and keeps one entry per CDR3 protein. The sample has about 13,000 distinct CDR3 sequences; around 6.1% are singletons. This chain uses TRBV6-2 or TRBV6-3 with TRBJ2-3; D might be TRBD1 or TRBD2, each matching 6 bases. The sequencing here drew on lung tumor tissue, taken at surgery. The sequence was collected from a female donor with early-stage non-small cell lung cancer. The CDR3 sequence is CASSYGHRDTRRGTDTQYF. CDR3 sequence (DNA): TGTGCCAGCAGTTACGGCCACCGGGACACCCGGAGGGGCACAGATACGCAGTATTTT.